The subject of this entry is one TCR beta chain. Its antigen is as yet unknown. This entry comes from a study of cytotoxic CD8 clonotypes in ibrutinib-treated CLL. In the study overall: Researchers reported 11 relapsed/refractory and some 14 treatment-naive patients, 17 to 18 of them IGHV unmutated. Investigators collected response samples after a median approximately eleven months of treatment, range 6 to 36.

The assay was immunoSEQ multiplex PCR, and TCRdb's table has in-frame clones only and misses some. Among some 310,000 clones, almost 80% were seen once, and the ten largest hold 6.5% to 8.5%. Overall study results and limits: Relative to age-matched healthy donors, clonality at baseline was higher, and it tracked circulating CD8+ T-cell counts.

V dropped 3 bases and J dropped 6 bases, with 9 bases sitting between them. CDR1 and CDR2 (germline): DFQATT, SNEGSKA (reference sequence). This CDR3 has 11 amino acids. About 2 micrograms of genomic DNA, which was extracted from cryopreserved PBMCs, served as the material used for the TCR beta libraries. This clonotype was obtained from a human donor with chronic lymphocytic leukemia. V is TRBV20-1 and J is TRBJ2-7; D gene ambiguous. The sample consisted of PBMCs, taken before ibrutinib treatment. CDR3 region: CSARRTVEQYF. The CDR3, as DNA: TGCAGTGCTAGGAGGACCGTCGAGCAGTACTTC.